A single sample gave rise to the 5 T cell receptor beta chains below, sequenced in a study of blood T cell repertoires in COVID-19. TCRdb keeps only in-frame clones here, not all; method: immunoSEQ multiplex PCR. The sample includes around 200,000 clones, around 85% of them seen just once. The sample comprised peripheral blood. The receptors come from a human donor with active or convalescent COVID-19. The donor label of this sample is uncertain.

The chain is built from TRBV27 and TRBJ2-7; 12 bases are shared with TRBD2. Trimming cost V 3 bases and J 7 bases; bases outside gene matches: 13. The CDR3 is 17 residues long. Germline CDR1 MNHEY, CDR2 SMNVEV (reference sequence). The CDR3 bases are TGTGCCAGCAGTTTGGCGCTAGCGGGGGGGCCCAGGGGTGAGCAGTACTTC. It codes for CASSLALAGGPRGEQYF.

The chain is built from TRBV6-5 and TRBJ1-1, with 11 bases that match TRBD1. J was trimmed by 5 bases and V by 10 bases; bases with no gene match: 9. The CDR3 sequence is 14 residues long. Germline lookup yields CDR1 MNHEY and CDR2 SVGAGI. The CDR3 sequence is CATRDRGERTEAFF. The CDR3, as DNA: TGTGCCACCCGGGACAGGGGGGAAAGGACTGAAGCTTTCTTT.

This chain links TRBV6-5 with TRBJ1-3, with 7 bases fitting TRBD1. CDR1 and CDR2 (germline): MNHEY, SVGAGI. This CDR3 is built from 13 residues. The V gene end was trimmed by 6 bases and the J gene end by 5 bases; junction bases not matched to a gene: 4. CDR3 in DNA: TGTGCCAGCAGCGGGACAGCCAGAAACACCATATATTTT. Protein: CASSGTARNTIYF.

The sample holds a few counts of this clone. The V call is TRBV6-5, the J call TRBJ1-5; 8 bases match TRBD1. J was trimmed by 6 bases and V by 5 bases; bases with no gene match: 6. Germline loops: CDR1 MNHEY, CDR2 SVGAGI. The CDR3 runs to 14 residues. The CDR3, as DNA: TGTGCCAGCAGTCGAGGACAGGGTGCTCAGCCCCAGCATTTT. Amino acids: CASSRGQGAQPQHF.

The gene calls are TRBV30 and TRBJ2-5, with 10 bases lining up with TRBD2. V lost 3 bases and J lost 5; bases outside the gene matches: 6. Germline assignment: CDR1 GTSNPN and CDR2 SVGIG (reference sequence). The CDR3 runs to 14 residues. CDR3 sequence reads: CAWRVAGGRETQYF. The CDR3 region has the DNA TGTGCCTGGAGGGTAGCGGGGGGACGGGAGACCCAGTACTTC.